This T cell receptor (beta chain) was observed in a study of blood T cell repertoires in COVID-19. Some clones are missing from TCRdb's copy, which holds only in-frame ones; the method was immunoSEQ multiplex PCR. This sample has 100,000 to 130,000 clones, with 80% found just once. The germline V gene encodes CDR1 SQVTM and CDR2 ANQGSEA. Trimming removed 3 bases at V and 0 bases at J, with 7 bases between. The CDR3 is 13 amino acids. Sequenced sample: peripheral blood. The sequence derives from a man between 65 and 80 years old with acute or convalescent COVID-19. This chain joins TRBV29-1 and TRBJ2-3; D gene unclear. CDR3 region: CSVETPSTDTQYF. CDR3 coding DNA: TGCAGCGTTGAGACACCCAGCACAGATACGCAGTATTTT.